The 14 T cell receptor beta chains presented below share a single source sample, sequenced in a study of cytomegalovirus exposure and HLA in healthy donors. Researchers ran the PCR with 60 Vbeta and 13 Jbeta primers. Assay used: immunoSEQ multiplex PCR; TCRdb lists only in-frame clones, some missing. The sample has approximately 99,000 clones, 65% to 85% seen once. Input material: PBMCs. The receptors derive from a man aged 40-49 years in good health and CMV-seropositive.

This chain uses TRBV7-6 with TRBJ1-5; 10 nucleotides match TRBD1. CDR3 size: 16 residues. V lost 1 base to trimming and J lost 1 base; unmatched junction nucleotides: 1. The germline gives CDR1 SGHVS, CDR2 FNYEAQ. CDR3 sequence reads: CASSLGQGASNQPQHF. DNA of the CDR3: TGTGCCAGCAGCTTAGGACAGGGGGCGAGCAATCAGCCCCAGCATTTT.

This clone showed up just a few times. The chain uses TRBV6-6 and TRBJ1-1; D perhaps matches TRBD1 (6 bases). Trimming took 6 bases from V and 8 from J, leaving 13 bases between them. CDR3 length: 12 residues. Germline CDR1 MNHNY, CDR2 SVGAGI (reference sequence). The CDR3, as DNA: TGTGCCAGCAGGCGGACAGAAAAAGAAGCTTTCTTT. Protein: CASRRTEKEAFF.

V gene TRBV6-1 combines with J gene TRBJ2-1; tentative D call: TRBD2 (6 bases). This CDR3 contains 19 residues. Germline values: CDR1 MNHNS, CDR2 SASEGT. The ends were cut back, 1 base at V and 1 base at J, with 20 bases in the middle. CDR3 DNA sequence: TGTGCCAGCAGTGAAGTAAGTGGGAGGCCTCACTCTTCCTACAATGAGCAGTTCTTC. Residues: CASSEVSGRPHSSYNEQFF.

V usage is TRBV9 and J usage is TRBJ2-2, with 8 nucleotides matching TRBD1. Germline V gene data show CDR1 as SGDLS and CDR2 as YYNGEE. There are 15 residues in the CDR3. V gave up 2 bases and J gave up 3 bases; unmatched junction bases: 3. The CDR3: CASSVLQGDTGELFF. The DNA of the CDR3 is TGTGCCAGCAGCGTTTTACAGGGGGACACCGGGGAGCTGTTTTTT.

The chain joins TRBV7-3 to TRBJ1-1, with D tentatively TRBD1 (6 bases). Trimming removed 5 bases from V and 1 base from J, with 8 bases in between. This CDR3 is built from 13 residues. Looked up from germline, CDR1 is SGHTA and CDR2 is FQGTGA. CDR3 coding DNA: TGTGCCAGCAGCGTACAGGGGAACACTGAAGCTTTCTTT. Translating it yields CASSVQGNTEAFF.

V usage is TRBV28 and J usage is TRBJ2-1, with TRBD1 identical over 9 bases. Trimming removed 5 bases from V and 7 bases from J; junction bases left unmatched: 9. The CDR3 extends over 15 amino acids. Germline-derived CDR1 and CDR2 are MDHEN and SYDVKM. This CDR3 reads CASSINRGPWNEQFF. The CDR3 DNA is TGTGCCAGCAGTATTAACAGGGGGCCCTGGAATGAGCAGTTCTTC.

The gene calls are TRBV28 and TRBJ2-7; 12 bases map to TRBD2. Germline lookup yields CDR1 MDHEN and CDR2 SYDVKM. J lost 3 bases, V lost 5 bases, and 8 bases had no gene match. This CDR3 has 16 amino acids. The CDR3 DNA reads TGTGCCAGCAGTGGGACTAGCGGGCCGGTAGTCTACGAGCAGTACTTC. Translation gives CASSGTSGPVVYEQYF.

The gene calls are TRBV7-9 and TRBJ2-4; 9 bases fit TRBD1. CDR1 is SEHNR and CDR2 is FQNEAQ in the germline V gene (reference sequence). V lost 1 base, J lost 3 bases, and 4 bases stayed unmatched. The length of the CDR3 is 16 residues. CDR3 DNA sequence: TGTGCCAGCAGCTTAGGGACAGGGGATAGCAAAAACATTCAGTACTTC. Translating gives CASSLGTGDSKNIQYF.

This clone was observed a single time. CDR3 bases: TGTGCCAGCAGTCAGTCTAGCGGGAAGGCCTACGAGCAGTACTTC. It is translated as CASSQSSGKAYEQYF. This chain uses TRBV6-5 with TRBJ2-7; 9 nucleotides align to TRBD2. The germline V gene encodes CDR1 MNHEY and CDR2 SVGAGI. The junction had 7 bases not matched to a gene; V was cut back by 5 bases and J by 2 bases. This CDR3 comprises 15 residues.

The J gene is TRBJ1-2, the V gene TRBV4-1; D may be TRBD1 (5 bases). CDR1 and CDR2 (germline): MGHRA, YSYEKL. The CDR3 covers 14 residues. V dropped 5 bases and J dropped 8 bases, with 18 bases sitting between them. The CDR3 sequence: CASSGQAGGNGYTF. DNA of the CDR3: TGCGCCAGCAGCGGTCAGGCGGGGGGGAACGGCTACACCTTC.

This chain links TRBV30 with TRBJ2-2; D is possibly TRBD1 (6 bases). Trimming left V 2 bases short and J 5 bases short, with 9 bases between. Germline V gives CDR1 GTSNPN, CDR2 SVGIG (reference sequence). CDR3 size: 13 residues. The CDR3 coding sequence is TGTGCCTGGAGTTATACAGGGACCGGGGAGCTGTTTTTT. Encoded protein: CAWSYTGTGELFF.

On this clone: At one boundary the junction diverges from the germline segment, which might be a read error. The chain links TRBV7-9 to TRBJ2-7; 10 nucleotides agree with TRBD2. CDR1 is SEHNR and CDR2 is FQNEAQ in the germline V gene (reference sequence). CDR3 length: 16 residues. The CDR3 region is CSSSFGLAVNSYEQYF. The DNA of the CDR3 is TGTTCCAGCAGCTTCGGACTAGCGGTAAATTCCTACGAGCAGTACTTC.

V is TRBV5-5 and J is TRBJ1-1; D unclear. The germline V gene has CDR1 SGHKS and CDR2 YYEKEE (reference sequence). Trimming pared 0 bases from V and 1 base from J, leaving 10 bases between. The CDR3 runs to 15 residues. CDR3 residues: CASSLVAAGNTEAFF. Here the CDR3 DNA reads TGTGCCAGCAGCTTGGTTGCGGCGGGGAACACTGAAGCTTTCTTT.

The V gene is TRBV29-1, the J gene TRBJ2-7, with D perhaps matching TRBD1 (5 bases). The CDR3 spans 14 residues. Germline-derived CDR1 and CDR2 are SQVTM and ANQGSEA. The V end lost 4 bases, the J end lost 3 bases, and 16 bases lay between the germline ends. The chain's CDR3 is CSVVPPGNNYEQYF. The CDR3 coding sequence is TGCAGCGTTGTTCCCCCAGGGAACAACTACGAGCAGTACTTC.